Listed below are T cell receptor beta chains from one sample, sequenced in a study of sequential checkpoint blockade in melanoma. Libraries were prepared by immunoSEQ multiplex PCR; TCRdb keeps only in-frame clonotypes and omits some of them. The table has fewer than 30,000 clones, 70% to 80% seen once. Sequencing used CD8+ T cells sorted from blood (inferred from file names), obtained from a patient given nivolumab and ipilimumab in sequence. The receptors originated from a human donor with melanoma. The CDR3 runs from the conserved cysteine through the conserved F or W. Each record gives: clone size, J gene, D gene, V gene, CDR3 DNA, CDR3 protein. D genes are given only for firm matches. Clone size is stated in some rows and not others, as once, few, many or a class when expanded.

size: NA; J: TRBJ1-1; D: NA; V: TRBV4-2; DNA: TGTGCCAGCAGCCAAGACCGGGGGGCTGAAGCTTTCTTT; CDR3: CASSQDRGAEAFF
size: few; J: TRBJ2-7; D: TRBD1; V: TRBV5-1; DNA: TGCGCCAGCAGCTCACGTCCGGGACAGGGGGTCGAGCAGTACTTC; CDR3: CASSSRPGQGVEQYF
size: few; J: TRBJ2-7; D: NA; V: TRBV6-5; DNA: TGTGCCAGCAGTTATCAGGGCTACGAGCAGTACTTC; CDR3: CASSYQGYEQYF
size: NA; J: TRBJ2-1; D: TRBD1; V: TRBV7-2; DNA: TGTGCCAGCAGCTCCTTGACAGGGATCTCCTACAATGAGCAGTTCTTC; CDR3: CASSSLTGISYNEQFF
size: NA; J: TRBJ2-2; D: NA; V: TRBV10-3; DNA: TGTGCCATCAGTGAGTCACCCGGCGGAGGCACCGGGGAGCTGTTTTTT; CDR3: CAISESPGGGTGELFF
size: NA; J: TRBJ2-3; D: TRBD2; V: TRBV6-4; DNA: TGTGCCAGCACCAGGTTTGCGTGGGGAGGGCGGACAGATACGCAGTATTTT; CDR3: CASTRFAWGGRTDTQYF
size: few; J: TRBJ2-1; D: TRBD2; V: TRBV6-5; DNA: TGTGCCAGCACCCATAGGACTAGCGGGGGGCATGAGCAGTTCTTC; CDR3: CASTHRTSGGHEQFF
size: NA; J: TRBJ2-3; D: TRBD1; V: TRBV9; DNA: TGTGCCAGCAGCCTGACAGGGTTGTACACAGATACGCAGTATTTT; CDR3: CASSLTGLYTDTQYF
size: NA; J: TRBJ2-3; D: TRBD1; V: TRBV19; DNA: TGTGCCAGTAGGGACAGGAACGCAGATACGCAGTATTTT; CDR3: CASRDRNADTQYF
size: NA; J: TRBJ2-5; D: NA; V: TRBV13; DNA: TGTGCCAGCAGCCAATCAGGATTCCAAGAGACCCAGTACTTC; CDR3: CASSQSGFQETQYF
size: NA; J: TRBJ2-7; D: NA; V: TRBV7-2; DNA: TGTGCCAGCAGCTCGCTCATTGGTAGTGAGCAGTACTTC; CDR3: CASSSLIGSEQYF
size: NA; J: TRBJ1-1; D: NA; V: TRBV30; DNA: TGTGCCTGGAGTCGCGACGGACGGAGGGCTTTCTTT; CDR3: CAWSRDGRRAFF
size: NA; J: TRBJ2-7; D: NA; V: TRBV28; DNA: TGTGCCAGCAGTTTATCCCGCTACGAGCAGTACTTC; CDR3: CASSLSRYEQYF
size: NA; J: TRBJ2-7; D: NA; V: TRBV5-1; DNA: TGCGCCAGCAGCTTGAGGAGCTCCTACGAGCAGTACTTC; CDR3: CASSLRSSYEQYF
size: NA; J: TRBJ1-5; D: NA; V: TRBV5-1; DNA: TGCGCCAGCAGCTTGACAGGGAGAGGCAATCAGCCCCAGCATTTT; CDR3: CASSLTGRGNQPQHF
size: NA; J: TRBJ1-5; D: TRBD1; V: TRBV7-9; DNA: TGTGCCAGCAGCCACGGGACAGGGGATCAGCCCCAGCATTTT; CDR3: CASSHGTGDQPQHF
size: NA; J: TRBJ1-1; D: NA; V: TRBV9; DNA: TGTGCCAGCAGCGTAACCGGAGGGGCCACTGAAGCTTTCTTT; CDR3: CASSVTGGATEAFF
size: NA; J: TRBJ2-3; D: TRBD2; V: TRBV9; DNA: TGTGCCAGCAGCGACCGACTAGCGGGGTCCACAGATACGCAGTATTTT; CDR3: CASSDRLAGSTDTQYF
size: NA; J: TRBJ1-2; D: TRBD1; V: TRBV6-5; DNA: TGTGCCAGCAGCCAGACAGGGAAATTCCGCTATGGCTACACCTTC; CDR3: CASSQTGKFRYGYTF
size: NA; J: TRBJ2-7; D: NA; V: TRBV13; DNA: TGTGCCAGCAGCTCTTCGGGTCTTTCCCAGGGCAGAAACGAGCAGTACTTC; CDR3: CASSSSGLSQGRNEQYF
size: NA; J: TRBJ2-7; D: TRBD2; V: TRBV15; DNA: TGTGCCACCAGCCCGAGTGGGGGGGCCTACGAGCAGTACTTC; CDR3: CATSPSGGAYEQYF
size: NA; J: TRBJ2-7; D: NA; V: TRBV7-2; DNA: TGTGCCAGCAGCTTAGGTGCGGGGGCTCTGGACGAGCAGTACTTC; CDR3: CASSLGAGALDEQYF
size: NA; J: TRBJ2-2; D: TRBD1; V: TRBV5-1; DNA: TGCGCCAGCAGCGGCGGGACAGGGACTGGGGAGCTGTTTTTT; CDR3: CASSGGTGTGELFF
size: NA; J: TRBJ2-5; D: NA; V: TRBV7-6; DNA: TGTGCCATCTCGGAGGGGACAGAAGAGGCCCAGTACTTC; CDR3: CAISEGTEEAQYF
size: NA; J: TRBJ1-1; D: NA; V: TRBV4-1; DNA: TGCGCCAGCAGCCTTCAGGGGCCGGGGGGAATGAACACTGAAGCTTTCTTT; CDR3: CASSLQGPGGMNTEAFF
size: NA; J: TRBJ2-3; D: TRBD2; V: TRBV4-2; DNA: TGTGCCAGCAGCCAAGTGGGCGGGGGGGCCACAGATACGCAGTATTTT; CDR3: CASSQVGGGATDTQYF
size: NA; J: TRBJ2-5; D: NA; V: TRBV12-2; DNA: TGTGCAAGTCGCTTTGACAGGAGAGCTCGCCAGACCCAGTACTTC; CDR3: CASRFDRRARQTQYF
size: NA; J: TRBJ2-1; D: NA; V: TRBV6-1; DNA: TGTGCCAGCAGCCGCAGGGAATCCTACAATGAGCAGTTCTTC; CDR3: CASSRRESYNEQFF
size: NA; J: TRBJ2-1; D: TRBD1; V: TRBV4-1; DNA: TGCGCCAGCAGCCAAGTGACAGGGACACGAAATGAGCAGTTCTTC; CDR3: CASSQVTGTRNEQFF
size: NA; J: TRBJ2-7; D: NA; V: TRBV6-5; DNA: TGTGCCAGCAGTTACGGCGGCGAGCAGTACTTC; CDR3: CASSYGGEQYF
size: NA; J: TRBJ2-7; D: NA; V: TRBV7-2; DNA: TGTGCCAGCAGTTGGGACAAACCATACGAGCAGTACTTC; CDR3: CASSWDKPYEQYF
size: few; J: TRBJ2-3; D: TRBD2; V: TRBV7-2; DNA: TGTGCCAGCAGCTTAGTCGGGGGGGCCGCAGATACGCAGTATTTT; CDR3: CASSLVGGAADTQYF
size: NA; J: TRBJ1-1; D: NA; V: TRBV6-6; DNA: TGTGCCAGCAGTTACTCCCCAGTTGAAGCTTTCTTT; CDR3: CASSYSPVEAFF
size: NA; J: TRBJ2-7; D: TRBD1; V: TRBV19; DNA: TGTGCCAGTAGTAGCGGGACAGGGTACGAGCAGTACTTC; CDR3: CASSSGTGYEQYF
size: few; J: TRBJ2-5; D: TRBD2; V: TRBV29-1; DNA: TGCAGCGTGGGGACTAGCGGGGGGGTTCGCCGGTCGGTGACCCAGTACTTC; CDR3: CSVGTSGGVRRSVTQYF
size: NA; J: TRBJ2-7; D: TRBD2; V: TRBV5-6; DNA: TGTGCCAGCAGCTTCTGGACTAGCGGGAACTACGAGCAGTACTTC; CDR3: CASSFWTSGNYEQYF
size: NA; J: TRBJ1-1; D: NA; V: TRBV9; DNA: TGTGCCAGCAGCGCCCTAGGACAGATGAACACTGAAGCTTTCTTT; CDR3: CASSALGQMNTEAFF
size: NA; J: TRBJ2-7; D: NA; V: TRBV19; DNA: TGTGCCAGTGGTAGCGGAGTTGGCGAGCAGTACTTC; CDR3: CASGSGVGEQYF
size: NA; J: TRBJ2-7; D: NA; V: TRBV7-7; DNA: TGTGCTAGCAGTTTGGGGCCAGGGACCTACGAGCAGTACTTC; CDR3: CASSLGPGTYEQYF
size: few; J: TRBJ2-2; D: NA; V: TRBV21-1; DNA: TGTGCCAGCAGCACCTACAGGGGGCCGTCCTACGGGGAGCTGTTTTTT; CDR3: CASSTYRGPSYGELFF
size: NA; J: TRBJ1-5; D: TRBD1; V: TRBV5-8; DNA: TGTGCCAGCAGCAGCTGGACAGGGGGCGAGATATTGAGCAATCAGCCCCAGCATTTT; CDR3: CASSSWTGGEILSNQPQHF
size: NA; J: TRBJ2-7; D: TRBD1; V: TRBV5-1; DNA: TGCGCCAGCAGCTTGGTGGGGACAGGTGCCGAGCAGTACTTC; CDR3: CASSLVGTGAEQYF
size: NA; J: TRBJ2-7; D: TRBD1; V: TRBV9; DNA: TGTGCCAGCAGCGGACGCGGGACAGGGGGCTCCTACGAGCAGTACTTC; CDR3: CASSGRGTGGSYEQYF
size: NA; J: TRBJ2-5; D: TRBD2; V: TRBV4-2; DNA: TGTGCCAGCAACACTTTAGCGGGCGGAGAGACCCAGTACTTC; CDR3: CASNTLAGGETQYF
size: NA; J: TRBJ1-6; D: TRBD1; V: TRBV13; DNA: TGTGCCAGCACCTTACAGGGGGCCCCCTCCTATAATTCACCCCTCCACTTT; CDR3: CASTLQGAPSYNSPLHF
size: NA; J: TRBJ2-5; D: TRBD1; V: TRBV29-1; DNA: TGCAGGTCCCGGGACAGGGGGCAGGAGACCCAGTACTTC; CDR3: CRSRDRGQETQYF
size: NA; J: TRBJ1-1; D: NA; V: TRBV29-1; DNA: TGCAGCGTTGAAGATCGACGAGGTCAGAGAGCTTTCTTT; CDR3: CSVEDRRGQRAFF